The rows below give T cell receptor beta chains drawn from one sample of a study of blood T cell repertoires in COVID-19. TCRdb's copy holds only in-frame clones and misses some; the assay was immunoSEQ multiplex PCR. The sample shows hundreds of thousands of clones, 65% to 85% of them seen only once. Sequencing used peripheral blood. All receptors derive from an older man with acute or convalescent COVID-19. CDR3s include the opening cysteine and the closing phenylalanine or tryptophan. Fields, in order: CDR3 length, D gene, J gene, clone size, V gene, CDR3 protein, CDR3 DNA. The D gene is left open where the match is weak. A clone size is listed for some rows: how often the clone was seen (once, few, many), or a class if it is expanded.

length: 15; D: TRBD1; J: TRBJ1-2; size: -; V: TRBV9; CDR3: CASSAESTGLRGYTF; DNA: TGTGCCAGCAGCGCCGAGTCGACAGGGCTCCGGGGCTACACCTTC
length: 17; D: TRBD1; J: TRBJ2-7; size: once; V: TRBV10-1; CDR3: CASRGPIGDRGSYEQYF; DNA: TGCGCCAGCCGTGGCCCGATCGGGGACAGGGGTTCCTACGAGCAGTACTTC
length: 14; D: TRBD1; J: TRBJ1-2; size: -; V: TRBV27; CDR3: CASSLRPRTGGYTF; DNA: TGTGCCAGCAGTTTACGACCACGGACAGGCGGCTACACCTTC
length: 20; D: TRBD2; J: TRBJ2-4; size: -; V: TRBV29-1; CDR3: CSVSGGRQRESGSAKNIQYF; DNA: TGCAGTGTGTCGGGGGGAAGACAGCGGGAGTCGGGGTCGGCCAAAAACATTCAGTACTTC
length: 14; D: -; J: TRBJ2-3; size: -; V: TRBV2; CDR3: CASSELLSTDTQYF; DNA: TGTGCCAGCAGTGAACTCCTTAGCACAGATACGCAGTATTTT
length: 12; D: -; J: TRBJ2-7; size: -; V: TRBV5-6; CDR3: CASSLQGKEQYF; DNA: TGTGCCAGCAGCTTACAGGGAAAGGAGCAGTACTTC
length: 12; D: TRBD2; J: TRBJ2-7; size: -; V: TRBV6-5; CDR3: CASSSTSGEQYF; DNA: TGTGCCAGCAGTTCGACTAGCGGCGAGCAGTACTTC
length: 15; D: TRBD1; J: TRBJ2-2; size: -; V: TRBV5-1; CDR3: CASSPDREGTGELFF; DNA: TGCGCCAGCAGCCCGGACAGGGAAGGAACCGGGGAGCTGTTTTTT
length: 16; D: -; J: TRBJ2-7; size: -; V: TRBV2; CDR3: CASRNDRLRVSYEQYF; DNA: TGTGCCAGCAGAAATGACAGGCTAAGGGTTTCCTACGAGCAGTACTTC
length: 14; D: TRBD1; J: TRBJ2-3; size: -; V: TRBV2; CDR3: CASSEQGVGDTQYF; DNA: TGTGCCAGCAGTGAACAGGGGGTCGGGGATACGCAGTATTTT
length: 13; D: -; J: TRBJ2-2; size: -; V: TRBV3-1/TRBV3-2; CDR3: CASSRGGTGELFF; DNA: TGTGCCAGCAGCAGGGGGGGCACCGGGGAGCTGTTTTTT
length: 15; D: TRBD1; J: TRBJ2-7; size: -; V: TRBV5-1; CDR3: CASSETPGQSYEQYF; DNA: TGCGCCAGCAGCGAAACCCCGGGACAGAGCTACGAGCAGTACTTC
length: 14; D: TRBD2; J: TRBJ2-1; size: -; V: TRBV9; CDR3: CASSVGGLAGSEFF; DNA: TGTGCCAGCAGCGTAGGGGGTCTAGCGGGAAGTGAGTTCTTC
length: 15; D: TRBD2; J: TRBJ2-1; size: -; V: TRBV3-1/TRBV3-2; CDR3: CASSQDSSGYNEQFF; DNA: TGTGCCAGCAGCCAAGATTCTAGCGGGTACAATGAGCAGTTCTTC
length: 14; D: -; J: TRBJ1-2; size: -; V: TRBV2; CDR3: CASTWAGPSYGYTF; DNA: TGTGCCAGCACTTGGGCAGGCCCTTCCTATGGCTACACCTTC
length: 15; D: -; J: TRBJ2-7; size: -; V: TRBV5-4; CDR3: CASSLGLTSSYEQYF; DNA: TGTGCCAGCAGCTTGGGTCTTACGAGCTCCTACGAGCAGTACTTC
length: 11; D: -; J: TRBJ2-1; size: -; V: TRBV7-2; CDR3: CASSVIGEQFF; DNA: TGTGCCAGCAGCGTTATCGGGGAGCAGTTCTTC
length: 15; D: TRBD2; J: TRBJ2-7; size: once; V: TRBV5-1; CDR3: CASSLGTSGSYEQYF; DNA: TGCGCCAGCAGCTTGGGCACTAGCGGATCCTACGAGCAGTACTTC